These 13 T cell receptor beta chains were all obtained from the same sample, sequenced in a study of T cell responses to AZD1222 COVID-19 vaccine. Assay: immunoSEQ multiplex PCR; the TCRdb copy retains only in-frame clones and omits some. Counted here are 150,000 to 200,000 clones, 90% occurring once; the ten biggest clones make up roughly 6%. The sequencing used peripheral blood, collected 28 days after the second AZD1222 dose. These receptors came from an adult who received the AZD1222 COVID-19 vaccine.

This clone is a singleton in its sample. The chain uses TRBV3-1 (or the pseudogene TRBV3-2) and TRBJ2-5, with TRBD2 matching 14 bases. The CDR3 spans 15 residues. V lost 3 bases and J lost 4; bases outside the gene matches: 1. Germline-derived CDR1 and CDR2 are LGHDT and YNNKEL (reference sequence). This chain's CDR3 is CASSQGLAGAETQYF. Here the CDR3 DNA reads TGTGCCAGCAGCCAGGGACTAGCGGGAGCAGAGACCCAGTACTTC.

Note on this clone: Other nucleotide sequences from this sample produce the same CDR3. The V gene is TRBV28, the J gene TRBJ2-7; 8 nucleotides align to TRBD2. The CDR3 is 14 residues long. Trimming took 6 bases from V and 0 from J; bases not matched to a gene: 4. CDR1 is MDHEN, CDR2 SYDVKM, per germline. For the CDR3, the DNA is TGTGCCAGCAGACCGGGAGGGAGCTCCTACGAGCAGTACTTC. Translated, it gives CASRPGGSSYEQYF.

The J gene is TRBJ2-7, the V gene TRBV7-9, with 10 bases matching TRBD2. This CDR3 comprises 16 residues. With V trimmed by 3 bases and J by 0 bases, 5 bases remained unmatched. Germline V gene data show CDR1 as SEHNR and CDR2 as FQNEAQ (reference sequence). The CDR3 bases are TGTGCCAGCAGCTTCTCCGGGACTAGCGCCTCCTACGAGCAGTACTTC. Its translation: CASSFSGTSASYEQYF.

The chain couples TRBV6-2 or TRBV6-3 to TRBJ2-1; TRBD1 agrees at 9 bases. V shed 5 bases, J shed 7 bases, and the junction held 6 bases outside the gene matches. Germline lookup yields CDR1 MNHEY and CDR2 SVGEGT. The CDR3 has 14 residues. The CDR3 DNA is TGTGCCAGCAGTGCCGGGACAGGGAGGAATGAGCAGTTCTTC. Translation: CASSAGTGRNEQFF.

The chain links TRBV15 to TRBJ1-3, with 9 bases that match TRBD1. Germline V gene lookup returns CDR1 LNHNV and CDR2 YYDKDF (reference sequence). Trimming removed 0 bases from V and 2 bases from J; junction bases left unmatched: 8. This CDR3 is built from 18 residues. The CDR3 here is CATSRDYNRGPTGNTIYF. The DNA of the CDR3 is TGTGCCACCAGCAGAGATTATAACAGGGGGCCTACTGGAAACACCATATATTTT.

This sequence joins TRBV5-1 and TRBJ1-3; 8 bases fit TRBD1. Trimming at V came to 4 bases and at J to 1 base, leaving 10 bases not matched to a gene. CDR3 length: 17 residues. The V gene's germline CDR1 is SGHRS and CDR2 YFSETQ. In DNA form, the CDR3 reads TGCGCCAGCAGCGTAGGGACAGGTTCAAGTTCTGGAAACACCATATATTTT. Its protein product is CASSVGTGSSSGNTIYF.

The chain combines TRBV6-5 with TRBJ2-7; no definite D call. This CDR3 spans 15 amino acids. Trimming took off 2 bases at V and 3 bases at J, with 14 bases between the two ends. The V gene's germline CDR1 is MNHEY and CDR2 SVGAGI. The CDR3 region has the DNA TGTGCCAGCAGTTACGGTACGGTTGACGGCTACGAGCAGTACTTC. This gives the protein CASSYGTVDGYEQYF.

The V call is TRBV28, the J call TRBJ2-7; tentatively, D is TRBD1 or TRBD2 (5 bases each). CDR3 length: 11 amino acids. Trimming shortened V by 8 bases and J by 0 bases, and 5 bases separated the two germline ends. Germline CDR1 reads MDHEN; CDR2 reads SYDVKM. The CDR3: CASGTSYEQYF. The CDR3 DNA follows: TGTGCCAGCGGGACCTCCTACGAGCAGTACTTC. Variable domain in full (rest from reference TRBV28 and TRBJ2-7): DVKVTQSSRYLVKRTGEKVFLECVQDMDHENMFWYRQDPGLGLRLIYFSYDVKMKEKGDIPEGYSVSREKKERFSLILESASTNQTSMYLCASGTSYEQYFGPGTRLTVT.

V is TRBV2 and J is TRBJ2-6; a weak D match, TRBD2 (5 bases). The CDR3 is 18 amino acids. V gave up 4 bases and J gave up 0 bases, with 16 bases separating them. Looked up from germline, CDR1 is SNHLY and CDR2 is FYNNEI. CDR3 sequence (DNA): TGTGCCAGCAGTGTCGGCGGGCGGGTCGACTCTGGGGCCAACGTCCTGACTTTC. It yields the protein CASSVGGRVDSGANVLTF.

A single count supports this clone. The genes are TRBV29-1 and TRBJ1-3, with 8 bases fitting TRBD1. In germline, CDR1 is SQVTM, CDR2 ANQGSEA. The CDR3 spans 15 residues. Unmatched junction bases numbered 7, after V lost 4 bases and J lost 2 bases. CDR3 in amino acids: CSVGQGASTGNTIYF. CDR3 DNA: TGCAGCGTTGGTCAGGGGGCTAGCACTGGAAACACCATATATTTT.

The rearrangement uses TRBV5-6 and TRBJ2-2; tentatively, D is TRBD2 (6 bases). The CDR3 has 16 amino acids. V gave up 2 bases and J gave up 2 bases, with 13 bases separating them. Per the germline V gene, CDR1 is SGHDT and CDR2 is YYEEEE. The CDR3 reads CASSLTREVNTGELFF. The CDR3 DNA reads as TGTGCCAGCAGCTTAACAAGGGAGGTTAACACCGGGGAGCTGTTTTTT.

Here the CDR3 DNA reads TGTGCCACCAGCAGAGGGCGGGATCATCAGTACTTC. It encodes CATSRGRDHQYF. The chain is built from TRBV15 and TRBJ2-4; D might be TRBD2 (6 bases). Germline V CDR1 and CDR2: LNHNV, YYDKDF (reference sequence). V lost 1 base and J 12 bases, leaving 10 bases between the germline ends. This CDR3 has 12 amino acids.

The V and J genes are TRBV19 and TRBJ2-1; no firm D call. The CDR3 spans 12 residues. Germline loops: CDR1 LNHDA, CDR2 SQIVND (reference sequence). Between the trimmed V and J ends, which lost 8 bases and 8 bases, there was a span of 13 bases. CDR3: CASAQRFDEQFF. CDR3 DNA sequence: TGTGCCAGTGCGCAAAGGTTTGATGAGCAGTTCTTC.